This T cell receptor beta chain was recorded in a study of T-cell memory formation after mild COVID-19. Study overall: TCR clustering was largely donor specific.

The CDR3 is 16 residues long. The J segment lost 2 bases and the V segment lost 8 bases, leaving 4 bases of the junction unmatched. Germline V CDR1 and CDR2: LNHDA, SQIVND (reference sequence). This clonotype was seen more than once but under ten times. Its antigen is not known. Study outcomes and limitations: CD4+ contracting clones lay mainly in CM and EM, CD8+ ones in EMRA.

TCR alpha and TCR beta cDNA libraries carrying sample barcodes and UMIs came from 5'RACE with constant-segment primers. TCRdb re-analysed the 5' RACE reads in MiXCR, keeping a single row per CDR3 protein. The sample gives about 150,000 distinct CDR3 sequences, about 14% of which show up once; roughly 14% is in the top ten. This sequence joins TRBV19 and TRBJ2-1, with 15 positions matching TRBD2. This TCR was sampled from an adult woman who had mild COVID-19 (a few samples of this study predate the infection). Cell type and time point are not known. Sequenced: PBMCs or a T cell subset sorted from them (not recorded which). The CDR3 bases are TGTGCCAGTGGACTAGCGGGGGGGCAGACCTACAATGAGCAGTTCTTC. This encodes CASGLAGGQTYNEQFF.